Listed here are 31 T cell receptor beta chains from one sample, sequenced in a study of memory CD4+ T cells and cytomegalovirus serostatus. Here immunoSEQ multiplex PCR was the method, and the copy in TCRdb shows in-frame clones only, minus some. The table records 80,000 or so clones, roughly 78% of them present only once. Single viable CD3+CD4+CD8-CD45RO+ cells were sorted as the memory CD4+ T cells. The sample was memory CD4+ T cells from blood. Every receptor here comes from an adult in good health and CMV-seropositive.

This clone has just a few counts. The gene calls are TRBV5-1 and TRBJ2-3, with 9 bases aligning to TRBD1. The CDR3 loop spans 15 amino acids. From germline, CDR1 is SGHRS and CDR2 YFSETQ. V gave up 3 bases and J gave up 2 bases; unmatched junction bases: 4. In DNA, the CDR3 is TGCGCCAGCAGCTCCGACAGGGGGAACACAGATACGCAGTATTTT. Translated: CASSSDRGNTDTQYF.

The rearrangement joins TRBV6-4 to TRBJ1-2, with 8 bases identical to TRBD1. CDR1 MRHNA and CDR2 SNTAGT come from the germline V gene. Trimming took 0 bases from V and 0 from J; bases not matched to a gene: 9. The CDR3 extends over 18 amino acids. The CDR3 sequence is CASSDSFGGTGSNYGYTF. In nucleotides, the CDR3 is TGTGCCAGCAGTGACTCCTTTGGCGGGACAGGATCTAACTATGGCTACACCTTC.

V usage is TRBV18 and J usage is TRBJ2-2; 7 positions agree with TRBD1. Germline-derived CDR1 and CDR2 are KGHSH and LQKENI. The CDR3 is 15 residues long. Trimming at V came to 4 bases and at J to 1 base, leaving 3 bases not matched to a gene. The CDR3, as DNA: TGTGCCAGCTCACGTCAGGGGGTGAACACCGGGGAGCTGTTTTTT. This gives the protein CASSRQGVNTGELFF.

The chain recombines TRBV2 with TRBJ2-3, with D uncertain. V lost 6 bases and J lost 5, with 6 bases in between. The CDR3 length is 11 residues. Germline-derived CDR1 and CDR2 are SNHLY and FYNNEI. The CDR3 spells CASRFGDTQYF. Written as DNA, the CDR3 is TGTGCCAGCAGATTTGGAGATACGCAGTATTTT.

This chain connects TRBV6-1 to TRBJ2-7, with 7 bases lining up with TRBD1. V was pared by 1 base and J by 7 bases, with 4 bases of the junction left unmatched. Germline CDR1 reads MNHNS; CDR2 reads SASEGT. The CDR3 consists of 13 residues. The DNA for the CDR3 is TGTGCCAGCAGTGAAGTTTGGGACAGAGAGCAGTACGTC. This translates into CASSEVWDREQYV.

This rearrangement joins TRBV29-1 to TRBJ2-2; the match to TRBD1 covers 8 bases. The germline V gene has CDR1 SQVTM and CDR2 ANQGSEA. J gave up 4 bases and V 6 bases, and 10 bases lay outside the gene matches. The CDR3 totals 15 residues. DNA for the CDR3: TGCAGCGTCCGAACCCCGGGACAGGTCACCGGGGAGCTGTTTTTT. Amino acids: CSVRTPGQVTGELFF.

V gene TRBV5-1 combines with J gene TRBJ2-5; 15 bases are shared with TRBD2. J lost 4 bases, V lost 1 base, and 2 bases had no gene match. Germline V CDR1 and CDR2: SGHRS, YFSETQ. CDR3 length equals 16 residues. The CDR3, as DNA: TGCGCCAGCAGCTTGCAGGGACTAGCGGGGGGAGAGACCCAGTACTTC. Translated, it gives CASSLQGLAGGETQYF. The full variable domain, with the rest looked up from reference TRBV5-1 and TRBJ2-5, is KAGVTQTPRYLIKTRGQQVTLSCSPISGHRSVSWYQQTPGQGLQFLFEYFSETQRNKGNFPGRFSGRQFSNSRSEMNVSTLELGDSALYLCASSLQGLAGGETQYFGPGTRLLVL.

V gene TRBV28 combines with J gene TRBJ2-4; D is unresolved. V lost 4 bases and J lost 6, with 4 bases in between. The CDR3 loop spans 11 amino acids. Germline V CDR1 and CDR2: MDHEN, SYDVKM. The CDR3 bases are TGTGCCAGCAGTTCAGGAAACATTCAGTACTTC. Residues: CASSSGNIQYF.

The chain links TRBV6-5 to TRBJ2-2; D uncertain. CDR1 is MNHEY, CDR2 SVGAGI, per germline. V gave up 8 bases and J gave up 4 bases, with 14 bases separating them. This CDR3 has 14 residues. In DNA form, the CDR3 reads TGTGCCAGCTGTCGCAGGTCTGCCACCGGGGAGCTGTTTTTT. Protein: CASCRRSATGELFF.

The rearrangement uses TRBV19 and TRBJ1-2, with TRBD1 as a possible D gene (6 bases). Germline CDR1 reads LNHDA; CDR2 reads SQIVND (reference sequence). V lost 4 bases, J lost 1 base, and 16 bases lay in between. This CDR3 contains 16 residues. CDR3 coding DNA: TGTGCCAGTAGTACCATTTCCGGGACACTTAACTATGGCTACACCTTC. This codes for CASSTISGTLNYGYTF.

CDR3 bases: TGTGCCAGCAGCTTAGGGGACGGAAACTATGGCTACACCTTC. The encoded protein is CASSLGDGNYGYTF. V usage is TRBV11-1 and J usage is TRBJ1-2; a weak D match, TRBD1 (5 bases). Germline values: CDR1 SGHAT, CDR2 FQDESV (reference sequence). The V gene lost 1 base and the J gene lost 2 bases, with 8 bases spanning the gap. CDR3 size: 14 residues. Filled out from reference TRBV11-1 and TRBJ1-2, the complete variable domain reads EAEVAQSPRYKITEKSQAVAFWCDPISGHATLYWYRQILGQGPELLVQFQDESVVDDSQLPKDRFSAERLKGVDSTLKIQPAELGDSAMYLCASSLGDGNYGYTFGSGTRLTVV.

The rearrangement uses TRBV6-6 and TRBJ2-3; tentatively, D is TRBD1 or TRBD2 (5 bases each). CDR1 and CDR2 (germline): MNHNY, SVGAGI (reference sequence). The CDR3 loop spans 16 amino acids. Trimming took off 5 bases at V and 4 bases at J, with 19 bases between the two ends. The chain's CDR3 is CASSHAPGRGPDTQYF. The CDR3 DNA reads TGTGCCAGCAGTCACGCCCCGGGACGGGGACCAGATACGCAGTATTTT.

This chain uses TRBV6-5 with TRBJ2-1, with a weak D call TRBD2 (5 bases). V lost 8 bases to trimming and J lost 5 bases, with 16 bases between them. The germline gives CDR1 MNHEY, CDR2 SVGAGI. This CDR3 comprises 14 residues. The CDR3 loop reads CASSRRWDDNEQFF. DNA for the CDR3: TGTGCCAGCTCACGGAGGTGGGATGACAATGAGCAGTTCTTC.

This sequence joins TRBV2 and TRBJ2-2; possibly TRBD2 for D (6 bases). Germline V gene sequence: CDR1 SNHLY, CDR2 FYNNEI. The CDR3 is 14 amino acids. Trimming left V 8 bases short and J 0 bases short, with 10 bases between. CDR3 residues: CASRGSANTGELFF. DNA of the CDR3: TGTGCCAGCCGGGGGTCCGCGAACACCGGGGAGCTGTTTTTT.

The V gene is TRBV19, the J gene TRBJ2-5; the D gene is possibly TRBD2 (5 bases). The germline CDR1 and CDR2 sequences are LNHDA and SQIVND (reference sequence). The CDR3 has 14 residues. The V end lost 3 bases, the J end lost 2 bases, and 10 bases lay between the germline ends. CDR3 protein: CASSMAGQQETQYF. The CDR3 coding sequence is TGTGCCAGTAGTATGGCGGGCCAGCAAGAGACCCAGTACTTC.

J is TRBJ1-2 and V is TRBV7-9; D is ambiguous. The germline gives CDR1 SEHNR, CDR2 FQNEAQ (reference sequence). The V and J ends lost 2 bases and 10 bases respectively, with 20 bases between them. The CDR3 covers 15 residues. The CDR3: CASSLYSLFLGDYTF. DNA for the CDR3: TGTGCCAGCAGCTTATATAGTTTGTTTTTAGGAGACTACACCTTC.

This clone has more than one count but fewer than ten. V usage is TRBV6-1 and J usage is TRBJ2-2; 9 bases align to TRBD2. In germline, CDR1 is MNHNS, CDR2 SASEGT. J gave up 0 bases and V 6 bases, and 2 bases lay outside the gene matches. CDR3 length equals 15 residues. The CDR3 region has the DNA TGTGCCAGCAGGTTAGCGGGAGCGAACACCGGGGAGCTGTTTTTT. Its protein product is CASRLAGANTGELFF.

The chain uses TRBV18 and TRBJ1-1, with 9 bases that match TRBD1. Germline V CDR1 and CDR2: KGHSH, LQKENI. The V gene end was trimmed by 4 bases and the J gene end by 5 bases; junction bases not matched to a gene: 2. The CDR3 contains 13 residues. In DNA form, the CDR3 reads TGTGCCAGCTCACGGGACAGGGAAACTGAAGCTTTCTTT. This sequence encodes CASSRDRETEAFF.

This chain links TRBV10-1 with TRBJ2-3; D not resolved. The V end was cut by 1 base, the J end by 8 bases, with 13 bases between. The CDR3 has 14 amino acids. CDR1 WNHNN and CDR2 SYGVQD come from the germline V gene (reference sequence). The DNA of the CDR3 is TGCGCCAGCAGTGAGTTCGACCGCCCTGGTACGCAGTATTTT. Encoded protein: CASSEFDRPGTQYF.

The chain couples TRBV7-6 to TRBJ2-2, with TRBD2 as a possible D gene (5 bases). V lost 1 base to trimming and J lost 1 base, with 13 bases between them. The CDR3 runs 17 residues. Germline assignment: CDR1 SGHVS and CDR2 FNYEAQ. The CDR3 nucleotides read TGTGCCAGCAGCTTAGATAGGAGGAAGAGGAACACCGGGGAGCTGTTTTTT. It translates to CASSLDRRKRNTGELFF.

This clone was detected only a few times. The chain joins TRBV29-1 to TRBJ1-1; D unclear. Trimming took off 5 bases at V and 8 bases at J, with 9 bases between the two ends. Germline assignment: CDR1 SQVTM and CDR2 ANQGSEA. The CDR3 is made up of 10 amino acids. CDR3 DNA: TGCAGCGTTTATTTAGCCGAAGCTTTCTTT. This translates into CSVYLAEAFF.

The rearrangement links TRBV7-9 to TRBJ2-3, with unresolved D. Per the germline V gene, CDR1 is SEHNR and CDR2 is FQNEAQ (reference sequence). The CDR3 loop spans 12 amino acids. Deletions cut 7 bases from V and 4 bases from J, with 9 bases between. The DNA for the CDR3 is TGTGCCAGCAAAGACCAGGCAGATACGCAGTATTTT. As protein: CASKDQADTQYF.

The table lists this clone with a few counts. V gene TRBV5-4 combines with J gene TRBJ2-1; D is undetermined. This CDR3 is built from 15 residues. The germline V gene has CDR1 SGHNT and CDR2 YYREEE (reference sequence). V was clipped by 2 bases and J by 1 base, with 10 bases between them. CDR3 sequence: CASSLSGRSYNEQFF. The CDR3, as DNA: TGTGCCAGCAGCTTATCGGGTAGGTCCTACAATGAGCAGTTCTTC.

This clone was observed a few times. The V gene is TRBV5-1, the J gene TRBJ2-5; 8 bases align to TRBD2. The junction had 21 bases not matched to a gene; V was cut back by 0 bases and J by 5 bases. The length of the CDR3 is 20 residues. The V gene's germline CDR1 is SGHRS and CDR2 YFSETQ. CDR3 sequence reads: CASSLAPTLRTSRILETQYF. The CDR3 DNA sequence: TGCGCCAGCAGCTTGGCTCCGACCCTTAGGACTAGCCGGATTCTTGAGACCCAGTACTTC.

The chain links TRBV27 to TRBJ1-1; TRBD1 might be the D (6 bases). Trimming removed 1 base from V and 5 bases from J, with 8 bases in between. CDR3 length: 13 residues. CDR1 MNHEY and CDR2 SMNVEV come from the germline V gene (reference sequence). The CDR3 protein is CASSLLRGTEAFF. CDR3 DNA sequence: TGTGCCAGCAGTTTATTGAGGGGGACTGAAGCTTTCTTT.

The chain employs TRBV11-2 and TRBJ2-1, with D perhaps given as TRBD1 or TRBD2 (5 bases each). The CDR3 has 12 amino acids. The germline V and J ends were trimmed by 6 bases and 14 bases, with 17 bases remaining between them. The V gene's germline CDR1 is SGHAT and CDR2 FQNNGV. CDR3 nucleotide sequence: TGTGCCAGCAGAGGGGCCGGGGTTGCGGAGTTCTTC. It is translated as CASRGAGVAEFF.

In the case of this clone: This specimen includes other DNA sequences encoding the same CDR3. The CDR3 region has the DNA TGTGCCAGCAGTTTAAGGGGCCAAGGGACTGAAGCTTTCTTT. Translation gives CASSLRGQGTEAFF. The rearrangement uses TRBV27 and TRBJ1-1, with a weak D call TRBD1 (5 bases). Germline-derived CDR1 and CDR2 are MNHEY and SMNVEV (reference sequence). The CDR3 extends over 14 amino acids. With 2 bases removed from V and 5 bases from J, the gap between germline ends came to 12 bases.

This clone was seen a few times. The J gene is TRBJ1-6, the V gene TRBV6-6; D call uncertain. Between the trimmed V and J ends, which lost 8 bases and 6 bases, there was a span of 14 bases. This CDR3 is built from 14 residues. The germline V gene has CDR1 MNHNY and CDR2 SVGAGI (reference sequence). The chain's CDR3 is CASGSGAVNSPLHF. The CDR3 DNA reads TGTGCCAGCGGTTCCGGAGCAGTTAATTCACCCCTCCACTTT.

This clone was counted only a few times. CDR3 nucleotide sequence: TGTGCCAGCAGCTTAGATCGAGTAGTGATGAACACTGAAGCTTTCTTT. Translating it yields CASSLDRVVMNTEAFF. V gene TRBV11-3 combines with J gene TRBJ1-1; D unresolved. Germline CDR1 is SGHNT and CDR2 is YENEEA. This CDR3 is built from 16 residues. V lost 0 bases and J lost 0, with 11 bases in between.

This clone was detected many times. This rearrangement joins TRBV7-9 to TRBJ2-3; D remains ambiguous. Germline V gene data show CDR1 as SEHNR and CDR2 as FQNEAQ (reference sequence). The V end was cut by 2 bases, the J end by 2 bases, with 14 bases between. This CDR3 is built from 16 residues. This chain's CDR3 is CASSLPLRQATDTQYF. In DNA, the CDR3 is TGTGCCAGCAGCTTACCCCTCCGACAAGCCACAGATACGCAGTATTTT.

The chain couples TRBV19 to TRBJ1-2, with 10 bases lining up with TRBD1. V lost 3 bases to trimming and J lost 6 bases; unmatched junction nucleotides: 7. In germline, CDR1 is LNHDA, CDR2 SQIVND (reference sequence). The CDR3 consists of 15 residues. The DNA of the CDR3 is TGTGCCAGTAGTATTACCCACGGGACAGGGGATGGCTACACCTTC. Its protein is CASSITHGTGDGYTF.